This is a list of T cell receptor beta chains from one sample in a study of cytomegalovirus exposure and HLA in healthy donors. The method was immunoSEQ multiplex PCR; TCRdb's version includes in-frame clones alone and lacks a portion of them. In total, the table holds roughly 200,000 clones. The sample was PBMCs. The source of these receptors is a girl aged 2 to 9 in good health and CMV-seropositive. Both conserved end residues are part of each CDR3. D genes are given only for firm matches.

v_gene	d_gene	j_gene	len	CDR3aa	CDR3nt
TRBV6-5	-	TRBJ1-5	15	CASSYDRGFDQPQHF	TGTGCCAGCAGTTATGACAGAGGATTCGATCAGCCCCAGCATTTT
TRBV19	-	TRBJ2-6	14	CASSTQSGANVLTF	TGTGCCAGTAGTACACAATCTGGGGCCAACGTCCTGACTTTC
TRBV19	-	TRBJ1-2	12	CASSSGQYGYTF	TGTGCCAGTAGTTCCGGACAATATGGCTACACCTTC
TRBV15	-	TRBJ2-7	18	CATSRDRPQGEPSYEQYF	TGTGCCACCAGCAGAGATAGGCCTCAAGGGGAACCCTCTTACGAGCAGTACTTC
TRBV28	TRBD2	TRBJ2-2	17	CASSTSGRADNTGELFF	TGTGCCAGCAGTACAAGCGGGAGGGCCGATAATACCGGGGAGCTGTTTTTT
TRBV2	-	TRBJ2-1	14	CASKHRDNYNEQFF	TGTGCCAGCAAACACCGGGACAACTACAATGAGCAGTTCTTC
TRBV7-7	-	TRBJ2-3	16	CASSLGLPGDSDTQYF	TGTGCTAGCAGCTTGGGTTTGCCGGGAGATTCAGATACGCAGTATTTT
TRBV30	TRBD2	TRBJ2-7	11	CAWGLAGGKYF	TGTGCCTGGGGACTAGCGGGAGGGAAGTACTTC
TRBV15	-	TRBJ2-2	17	CATSSGGTVSNPRELFF	TGTGCCACCAGCTCGGGAGGGACAGTTAGTAACCCAAGGGAGCTGTTTTTT
TRBV29-1	TRBD2	TRBJ2-2	15	CSGSLAGGHTGELFF	TGCAGCGGTTCGCTAGCGGGAGGGCACACCGGGGAGCTGTTTTTT